The present T cell receptor beta chain was sequenced within a study of control samples from healthy donors and cancer patients. The assay was immunoSEQ multiplex PCR, and TCRdb's table has in-frame clones only and misses some. The data show approximately 120,000 clones, 80% to 90% seen once. The germline V and J ends were trimmed by 4 bases and 5 bases, with 6 bases remaining between them. The length of the CDR3 is 11 residues. Germline values: CDR1 SNHLY, CDR2 FYNNEI. The TCR originated in a middle-aged man in good health. This chain connects TRBV2 to TRBJ2-7; D may correspond to TRBD1 or TRBD2 (5 bases each). Sequencing used blood. The CDR3 DNA sequence: TGTGCCAGCAGTGGGGGGAACGAGCAGTACTTC. Its protein is CASSGGNEQYF.